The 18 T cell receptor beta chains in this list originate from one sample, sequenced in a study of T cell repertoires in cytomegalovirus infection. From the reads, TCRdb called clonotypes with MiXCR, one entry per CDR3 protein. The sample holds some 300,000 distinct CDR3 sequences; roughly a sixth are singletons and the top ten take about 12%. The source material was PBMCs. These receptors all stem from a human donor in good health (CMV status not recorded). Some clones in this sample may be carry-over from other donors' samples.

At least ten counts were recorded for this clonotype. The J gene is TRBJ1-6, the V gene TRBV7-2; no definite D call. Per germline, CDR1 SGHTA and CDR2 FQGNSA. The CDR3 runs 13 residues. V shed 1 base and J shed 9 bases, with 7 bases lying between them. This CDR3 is CASSLDVSSPLHF. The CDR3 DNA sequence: TGTGCCAGCAGCTTAGATGTCAGTTCACCCCTCCACTTT.

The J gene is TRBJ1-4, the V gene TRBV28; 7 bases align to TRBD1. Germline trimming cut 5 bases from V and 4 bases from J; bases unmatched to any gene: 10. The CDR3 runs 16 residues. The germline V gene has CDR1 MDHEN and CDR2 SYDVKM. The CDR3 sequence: CASSPIGTAFNEKLFF. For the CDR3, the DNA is TGTGCCAGCAGTCCGATAGGGACAGCGTTTAATGAAAAACTGTTTTTT. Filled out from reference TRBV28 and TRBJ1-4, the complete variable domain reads DVKVTQSSRYLVKRTGEKVFLECVQDMDHENMFWYRQDPGLGLRLIYFSYDVKMKEKGDIPEGYSVSREKKERFSLILESASTNQTSMYLCASSPIGTAFNEKLFFGSGTQLSVL.

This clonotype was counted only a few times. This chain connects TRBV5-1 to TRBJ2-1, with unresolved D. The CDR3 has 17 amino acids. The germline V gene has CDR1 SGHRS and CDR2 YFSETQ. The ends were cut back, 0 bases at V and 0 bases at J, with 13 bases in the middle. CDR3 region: CASSLGLGVSSYNEQFF. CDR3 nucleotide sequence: TGCGCCAGCAGCTTGGGGTTGGGTGTCAGCTCCTACAATGAGCAGTTCTTC. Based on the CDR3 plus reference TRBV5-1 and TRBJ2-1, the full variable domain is KAGVTQTPRYLIKTRGQQVTLSCSPISGHRSVSWYQQTPGQGLQFLFEYFSETQRNKGNFPGRFSGRQFSNSRSEMNVSTLELGDSALYLCASSLGLGVSSYNEQFFGPGTRLTVL.

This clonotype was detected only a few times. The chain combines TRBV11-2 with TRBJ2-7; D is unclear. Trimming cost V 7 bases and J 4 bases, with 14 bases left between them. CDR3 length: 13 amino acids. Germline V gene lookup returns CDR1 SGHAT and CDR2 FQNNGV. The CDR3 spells CASTRAGRYEQYF. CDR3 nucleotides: TGTGCCAGCACCAGAGCTGGCAGGTACGAGCAGTACTTC. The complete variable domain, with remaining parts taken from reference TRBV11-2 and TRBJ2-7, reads EAGVAQSPRYKIIEKRQSVAFWCNPISGHATLYWYQQILGQGPKLLIQFQNNGVVDDSQLPKDRFSAERLKGVDSTLKIQPAKLEDSAVYLCASTRAGRYEQYFGPGTRLTVT.

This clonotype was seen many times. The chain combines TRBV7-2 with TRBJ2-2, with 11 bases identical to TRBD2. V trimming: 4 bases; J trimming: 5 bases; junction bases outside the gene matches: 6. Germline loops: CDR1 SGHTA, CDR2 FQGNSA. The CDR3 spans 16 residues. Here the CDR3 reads CASSSRGLAVTGELFF. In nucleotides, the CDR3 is TGTGCCAGCAGCTCACGGGGACTAGCGGTAACCGGGGAGCTGTTTTTT.

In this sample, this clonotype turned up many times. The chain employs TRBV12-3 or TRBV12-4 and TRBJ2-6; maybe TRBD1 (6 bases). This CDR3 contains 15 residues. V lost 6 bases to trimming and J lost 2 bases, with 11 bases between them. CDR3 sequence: CASRPEGAGANVLTF. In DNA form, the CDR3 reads TGTGCCAGCAGGCCCGAGGGGGCTGGGGCCAACGTCCTGACTTTC.

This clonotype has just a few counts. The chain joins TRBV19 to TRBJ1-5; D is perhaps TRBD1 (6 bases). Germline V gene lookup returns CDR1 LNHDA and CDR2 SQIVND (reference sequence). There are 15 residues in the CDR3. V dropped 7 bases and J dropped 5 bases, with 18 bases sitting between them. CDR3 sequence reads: CASNRAENSYQPQHF. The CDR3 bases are TGTGCCAGTAACAGGGCGGAAAACAGTTATCAGCCCCAGCATTTT.

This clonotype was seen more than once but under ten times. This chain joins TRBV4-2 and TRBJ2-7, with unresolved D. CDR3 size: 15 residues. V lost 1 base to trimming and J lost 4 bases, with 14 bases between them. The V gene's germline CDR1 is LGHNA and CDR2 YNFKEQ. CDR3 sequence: CASSQGSVKSYEQYF. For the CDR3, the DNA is TGTGCCAGCAGCCAAGGGAGCGTCAAATCTTACGAGCAGTACTTC.

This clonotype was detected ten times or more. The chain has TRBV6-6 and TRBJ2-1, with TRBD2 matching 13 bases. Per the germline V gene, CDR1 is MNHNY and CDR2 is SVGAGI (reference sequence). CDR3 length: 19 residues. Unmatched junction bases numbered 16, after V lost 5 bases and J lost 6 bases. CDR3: CASSPRQLAGGPGSNEQFF. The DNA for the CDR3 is TGTGCCAGCAGTCCTCGTCAACTAGCGGGGGGGCCTGGGAGCAATGAGCAGTTCTTC.

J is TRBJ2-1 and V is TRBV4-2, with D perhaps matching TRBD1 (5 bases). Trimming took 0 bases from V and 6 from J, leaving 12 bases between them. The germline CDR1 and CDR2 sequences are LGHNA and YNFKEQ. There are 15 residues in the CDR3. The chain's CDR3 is CASSQERQIANEQFF. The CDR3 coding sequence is TGTGCCAGCAGCCAAGAACGACAGATTGCCAATGAGCAGTTCTTC.

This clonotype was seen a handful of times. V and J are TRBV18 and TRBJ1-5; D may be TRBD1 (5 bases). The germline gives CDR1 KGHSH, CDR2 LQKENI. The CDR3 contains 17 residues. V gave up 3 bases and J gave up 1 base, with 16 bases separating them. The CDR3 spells CASSPAGGGSSNQPQHF. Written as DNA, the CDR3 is TGTGCCAGCTCACCCGCAGGTGGGGGTTCGAGCAATCAGCCCCAGCATTTT.

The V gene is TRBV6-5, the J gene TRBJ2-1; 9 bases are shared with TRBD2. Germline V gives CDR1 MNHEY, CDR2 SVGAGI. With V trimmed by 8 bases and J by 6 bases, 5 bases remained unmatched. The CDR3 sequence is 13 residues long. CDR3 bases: TGTGCCAGCGAGTCTAGCGGGGCCAATGAGCAGTTCTTC. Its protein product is CASESSGANEQFF.

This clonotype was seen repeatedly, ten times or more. CDR3 region: CASSDSPGGRGEQYF. Written as DNA, the CDR3 is TGTGCCAGCAGTGATTCCCCCGGAGGGAGGGGTGAGCAGTACTTC. V is TRBV6-1 and J is TRBJ2-7; 7 bases fit TRBD2. Germline V lookup: CDR1 MNHNS, CDR2 SASEGT. Losses at the gene ends were 3 bases for V and 7 bases for J; bases not matched to a gene: 12. The CDR3 contains 15 residues.

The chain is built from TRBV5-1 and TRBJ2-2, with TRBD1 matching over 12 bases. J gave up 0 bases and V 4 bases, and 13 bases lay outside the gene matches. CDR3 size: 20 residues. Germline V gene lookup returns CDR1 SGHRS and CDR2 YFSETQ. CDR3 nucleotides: TGCGCCAGCAGCCGAGCGAGGGGACAGGGGGCCCTATCGAACACCGGGGAGCTGTTTTTT. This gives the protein CASSRARGQGALSNTGELFF.

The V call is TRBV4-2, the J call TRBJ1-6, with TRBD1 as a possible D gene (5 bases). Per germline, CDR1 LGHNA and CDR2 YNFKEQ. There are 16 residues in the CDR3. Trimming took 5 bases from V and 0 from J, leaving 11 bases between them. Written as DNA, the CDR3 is TGTGCCAGCAGCGCGACAGAGAGCTCCTATAATTCACCCCTCCACTTT. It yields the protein CASSATESSYNSPLHF.

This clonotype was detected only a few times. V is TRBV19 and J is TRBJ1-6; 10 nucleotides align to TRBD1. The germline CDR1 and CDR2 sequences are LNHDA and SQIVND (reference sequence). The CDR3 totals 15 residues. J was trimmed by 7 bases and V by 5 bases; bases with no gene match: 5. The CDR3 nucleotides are TGTGCCAGTAGTCCGTGGACAGGGGGAAATTCACCCCTCCACTTT. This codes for CASSPWTGGNSPLHF.

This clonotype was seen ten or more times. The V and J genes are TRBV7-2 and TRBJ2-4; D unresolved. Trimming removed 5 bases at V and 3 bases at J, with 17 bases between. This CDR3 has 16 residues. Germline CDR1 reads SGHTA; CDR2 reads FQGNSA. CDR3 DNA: TGTGCCAGCAGCCCCAGAAGGGAATTAGGCAAAAACATTCAGTACTTC. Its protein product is CASSPRRELGKNIQYF.

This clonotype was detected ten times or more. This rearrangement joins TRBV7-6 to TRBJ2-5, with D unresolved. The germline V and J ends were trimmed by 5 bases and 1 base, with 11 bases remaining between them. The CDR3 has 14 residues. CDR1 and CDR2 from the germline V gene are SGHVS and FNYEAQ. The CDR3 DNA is TGTGCCAGCAGCCGAGGCTCAGGCCAAGAGACCCAGTACTTC. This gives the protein CASSRGSGQETQYF.